A selection of T cell receptor beta chains follows, all from one sample in a study of regulatory T cells in long-lasting Graves disease. TCRdb re-analysed the multiplex PCR reads in MiXCR, keeping a single row per CDR3 protein. The sample yields 310,000 or so distinct CDR3 sequences, 20% seen once. The input for sequencing was peripheral blood mononuclear cells (PBMCs), taken when the disease was refractory, from a patient treated with antithyroid drugs. The source is a female donor with Graves disease. CDR3s include the opening cysteine and the closing phenylalanine or tryptophan. A D gene is named only where the DNA matches it firmly. Clone size is given for some rows only: seen once, a few or many times, or a class if the clone is expanded.

TGCGCCAGCAGTTATGGACAGGCCTACGAGCAGTACTTC | CASSYGQAYEQYF | few | TRBV5-1 | TRBD1 | TRBJ2-7
TGCAGCGTCACCGGGACACTCGATACGCAGTATTTT | CSVTGTLDTQYF | - | TRBV29-1 | - | TRBJ2-3
TGTGCCAGCAGTGAATTGAGACACCACCCTAGTGAGCAGTTCTTC | CASSELRHHPSEQFF | - | TRBV6-2/TRBV6-3 | - | TRBJ2-1
TGTGCCAGCAGCCTCGGGGTACATCGGTTCTTC | CASSLGVHRFF | - | TRBV11-1 | - | TRBJ2-1
TGTGCCAGCAGTCGGACAGGGGATCGGCCCCAGCATTTT | CASSRTGDRPQHF | - | TRBV6-1 | TRBD1 | TRBJ1-5
TGTGCCAGCAATAATCTGGTATCCCCGTCCCAGTACTTC | CASNNLVSPSQYF | few | TRBV2 | - | TRBJ2-5
TGTGCCAGCAGCTTAGCGGCCACGAACAATCAGCCCCAGCATTTT | CASSLAATNNQPQHF | many | TRBV7-2 | - | TRBJ1-5
TGTGCCAGCAGCTTAGCGGGTGGGGGGCGGCAGCCCCAGCATTTT | CASSLAGGGRQPQHF | many | TRBV7-2 | - | TRBJ1-5
TGTGCCAGCGGGGGGGCGGCCCAGGGGGAAGCTTTCTTT | CASGGAAQGEAFF | - | TRBV7-8 | - | TRBJ1-1
TGTGCCAGCAGCTTAGTGGGACACACTGCGGAGACCCAGTACTTC | CASSLVGHTAETQYF | - | TRBV7-2 | - | TRBJ2-5
TGCGCCAGCAGCACCGGGACAGGGGGCGCGAACACTGAAGCTTTCTTT | CASSTGTGGANTEAFF | many | TRBV5-1 | TRBD1 | TRBJ1-1
TGTGCCAGCAGTTTCACAAGGGACAGGTTCCGAGGGGAGCAGTACTTC | CASSFTRDRFRGEQYF | few | TRBV6-2/TRBV6-3 | TRBD1 | TRBJ2-7
TGTGCCAGCAGCTTAGGTGGATGGGTAGGGACTAGCGGCGCCGGGGAGCTGTTTTTT | CASSLGGWVGTSGAGELFF | - | TRBV7-9 | TRBD2 | TRBJ2-2
TGCGCCAGCAGCCAAGATGTGGGATCGGACACCGGGGAGCTGTTTTTT | CASSQDVGSDTGELFF | - | TRBV4-3 | - | TRBJ2-2
TGTGCCAGCAGCAAGGACAGGGGATGGAATCAGCCCCAGCATTTT | CASSKDRGWNQPQHF | many | TRBV6-1 | TRBD1 | TRBJ1-5
TGTGCCAGCATCCCGGGGAGCGGGGACGAAAAACTGTTTTTT | CASIPGSGDEKLFF | few | TRBV6-1 | - | TRBJ1-4
TGTGCCAGCAGTTTTCTGGAGAATAGCAATCAGCCCCAGCATTTT | CASSFLENSNQPQHF | - | TRBV27 | - | TRBJ1-5
TGCGCCAGCAGCTTTGGGGACGGGTATGGCTACACCTTC | CASSFGDGYGYTF | few | TRBV5-1 | - | TRBJ1-2
TGTGCCAGTACCCCACAGGACTTCTATGGCTACACCTTC | CASTPQDFYGYTF | - | TRBV19 | - | TRBJ1-2
TGCGCCAGCAGCCATGGGACAGGGGCATCTTTCTCCTACGAGCAGTACTTC | CASSHGTGASFSYEQYF | - | TRBV4-1 | TRBD1 | TRBJ2-7
TGCGCCAGCAGCTTGGGTCCCGGGACAGGTTCCGGCTACACCTTC | CASSLGPGTGSGYTF | - | TRBV5-1 | TRBD1 | TRBJ1-2
TGTGCCAGCAGCTTTCGGGGGCAGGCTAATGGAAAGCTGTTTTTT | CASSFRGQANGKLFF | - | TRBV7-2 | - | TRBJ1-4
TGTGCCAGCAGCTTATTCACAGGGCCCTATGGCTACACCTTC | CASSLFTGPYGYTF | many | TRBV7-2 | - | TRBJ1-2
TGTGCTAGTGGTCTTCAGGGGGCGTATGGCTACACCTTC | CASGLQGAYGYTF | - | TRBV12-5 | TRBD1 | TRBJ1-2
TGTGCCAGCAGTCGGATTACAGGGGTTAGCAATCAGCCCCAGCATTTT | CASSRITGVSNQPQHF | many | TRBV6-1 | TRBD1 | TRBJ1-5
TGTGCCAGCAGTTTATTCTGGGGGGAGACCCAGTACTTC | CASSLFWGETQYF | many | TRBV12-3/TRBV12-4 | - | TRBJ2-5
TGTGCCAGCTCACCGGGTGTTAGGGTTGAAGCTTTCTTT | CASSPGVRVEAFF | - | TRBV18 | - | TRBJ1-1
TGTGCCAGCAGCTTTACAGGGGGGGAGACCCAGTACTTC | CASSFTGGETQYF | many | TRBV7-3 | TRBD1 | TRBJ2-5
TGTGCCAGCAGTGACCCATCGCCGGGGGTTGGGACCCTCCACTTT | CASSDPSPGVGTLHF | few | TRBV6-4 | - | TRBJ1-6
TGTGCCAGCAGTGAGAGGGGGTTATGGAATCAGCCCCAGCATTTT | CASSERGLWNQPQHF | few | TRBV28 | - | TRBJ1-5
TGCGCCAGCAGCTTGGCGTTTCTAGCGGGAGTTAGGGAGCAGTACTTC | CASSLAFLAGVREQYF | - | TRBV5-1 | TRBD2 | TRBJ2-7
TGTGCCAGCACCTTGGGACACCAATCTGGAAACACCATATATTTT | CASTLGHQSGNTIYF | few | TRBV3-1 | - | TRBJ1-3
TGCGCCAGCAGCCAGACGCGGACAGGGGTTGACTCTGGGGCCAACGTCCTGACTTTC | CASSQTRTGVDSGANVLTF | few | TRBV4-1 | TRBD1 | TRBJ2-6
TGTGCCTCAGCCCCAGGGTCAGATACGCAGTATTTT | CASAPGSDTQYF | - | TRBV2 | - | TRBJ2-3
TGCGCCAGCAGCTTGGACGGCGGGGACTCAGCCTACGAGCAGTACTTC | CASSLDGGDSAYEQYF | - | TRBV5-1 | - | TRBJ2-7
TGTGCCAGCAGTGAATTTAAGGGATTCGTGGACGAGCAGTACTTC | CASSEFKGFVDEQYF | - | TRBV25-1 | - | TRBJ2-7
TGTGCCAGCGTTACGACGGGAGGGGGAGGTGAAAAACTGTTTTTT | CASVTTGGGGEKLFF | many | TRBV6-5 | - | TRBJ1-4
TGCAGCGCCGAAGGCGGGAGGGCCGGCTACGAGCAGTACTTC | CSAEGGRAGYEQYF | many | TRBV29-1 | TRBD2 | TRBJ2-7
TGTGCCAGCAGTACCCCGCTGCGGACGAACACCGGGGAGCTGTTTTTT | CASSTPLRTNTGELFF | - | TRBV27 | - | TRBJ2-2
TGTGCCAGCAGCAATAAAGGGGAGACCCAGTACTTC | CASSNKGETQYF | few | TRBV11-1 | - | TRBJ2-5